The 8 T cell receptor beta chains listed next were all sequenced from one sample in a study of T cell repertoires in cytomegalovirus infection. TCRdb re-called the reads through MiXCR, storing one row per CDR3 protein. The sample carries hundreds of thousands of distinct CDR3 sequences, approximately 32% recorded once. The sequencing sample was made of PBMCs. These receptors all come from a human donor in good health (CMV status not recorded). Some clones in this sample may be carry-over from other donors' samples.

This clonotype was picked up a small number of times. The chain links TRBV7-9 to TRBJ1-1; weak D call: TRBD1 (6 bases). Germline V CDR1 and CDR2: SEHNR, FQNEAQ (reference sequence). This CDR3 has 15 residues. V lost 6 bases and J 3 bases, leaving 17 bases between the germline ends. CDR3: CASSYLGTPDTEAFF. CDR3 nucleotide sequence: TGTGCCAGCAGTTACCTAGGGACACCTGACACTGAAGCTTTCTTT.

A note on this clonotype: A much larger clone differs by one base, so this may be a read error. The CDR3 loop is CASSSRTGSMNTGAFF. The CDR3 DNA reads as TGTGCCAGCAGCTCCAGGACAGGTTCAATGAACACTGGAGCTTTCTTT. The chain uses TRBV7-3 and TRBJ1-1; TRBD1 agrees at 7 bases. CDR1 is SGHTA and CDR2 is FQGTGA in the germline V gene. This CDR3 is built from 16 residues.

The sample holds a few counts of this clonotype. This chain joins TRBV20-1 and TRBJ1-6, with 12 bases identical to TRBD1. The CDR3 is made up of 18 amino acids. The germline gives CDR1 DFQATT, CDR2 SNEGSKA (reference sequence). The J segment lost 5 bases and the V segment lost 6 bases, leaving 14 bases of the junction unmatched. This CDR3 reads CSADPGQGARTDNSPLHF. In DNA, the CDR3 is TGCAGTGCAGACCCGGGACAGGGGGCGCGAACGGATAATTCACCCCTCCACTTT.

The chain recombines TRBV12-3 or TRBV12-4 with TRBJ2-2; D may be TRBD2 (5 bases). The V end lost 0 bases, the J end lost 6 bases, and 8 bases lay between the germline ends. The CDR3 is made up of 14 amino acids. The CDR3 DNA follows: TGTGCCAGCAGTTTAGCTGGGAGATCCGGGGAGCTGTTTTTT. The encoded protein is CASSLAGRSGELFF.

Concerning this clonotype: Sequence at one end of the junction differs from germline and may be a read error. The chain is built from TRBV20-1 and TRBJ2-7; the D gene is possibly TRBD1 (6 bases). Germline V gives CDR1 DFQATT, CDR2 SNEGSKA (reference sequence). This CDR3 spans 14 amino acids. CDR3 bases: TGCAGTTCTAGAGGGAGAGGGGGTAACGACGAGCAGTACTTC. This codes for CSSRGRGGNDEQYF.

Comments on this clonotype: A much bigger clone sits one base away, suggesting this may be a read error. This sequence joins TRBV7-2 and TRBJ2-7, with 7 bases identical to TRBD1. The CDR3 runs 17 residues. Germline V gene data show CDR1 as SGHTA and CDR2 as FQGNSA. The CDR3 DNA reads TGTGCCAGCAGCTTAGCGAGGGGGCTGTTCGAGTCCTACGAGCAGTCCTTC. It translates to CASSLARGLFESYEQSF.

The chain carries TRBV2 and TRBJ2-1; 9 nucleotides match TRBD2. Germline-derived CDR1 and CDR2 are SNHLY and FYNNEI. The ends lost 2 bases at V and 6 bases at J; junction bases unmatched: 8. There are 16 residues in the CDR3. This CDR3 is CASSERGRGGGNEQFF. The CDR3 DNA follows: TGTGCCAGCAGTGAACGGGGGCGGGGGGGGGGCAATGAGCAGTTCTTC.

CDR3 in DNA: TGTGCCAGCAGTACGGGACAGGGTAGGCATTTT. Protein sequence: CASSTGQGRHF. The chain uses TRBV12-3 or TRBV12-4 and TRBJ1-5; 9 bases are a match to TRBD1. With V trimmed by 5 bases and J by 15 bases, 5 bases remained unmatched. The CDR3 length is 11 residues.